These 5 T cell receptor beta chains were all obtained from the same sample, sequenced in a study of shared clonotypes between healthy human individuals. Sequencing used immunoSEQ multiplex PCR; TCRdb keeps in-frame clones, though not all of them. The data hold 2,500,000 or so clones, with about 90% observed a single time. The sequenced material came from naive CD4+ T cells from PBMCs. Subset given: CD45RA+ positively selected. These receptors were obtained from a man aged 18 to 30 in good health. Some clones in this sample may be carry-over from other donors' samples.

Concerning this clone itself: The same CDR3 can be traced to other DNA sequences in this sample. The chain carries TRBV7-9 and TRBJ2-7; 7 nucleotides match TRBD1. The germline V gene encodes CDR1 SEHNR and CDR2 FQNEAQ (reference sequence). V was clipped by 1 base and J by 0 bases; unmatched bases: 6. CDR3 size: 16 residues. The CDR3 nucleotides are TGTGCCAGCAGCTTAGGCGTTGGGACAGCCTCCTACGAGCAGTACTTC. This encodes CASSLGVGTASYEQYF.

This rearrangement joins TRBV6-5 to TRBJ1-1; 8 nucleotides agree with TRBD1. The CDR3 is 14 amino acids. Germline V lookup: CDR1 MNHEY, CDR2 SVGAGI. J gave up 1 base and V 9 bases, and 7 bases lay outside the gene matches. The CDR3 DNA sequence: TGTGCCAGTGGGATAGACAGGGGGAACACTGAAGCTTTCTTT. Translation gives CASGIDRGNTEAFF.

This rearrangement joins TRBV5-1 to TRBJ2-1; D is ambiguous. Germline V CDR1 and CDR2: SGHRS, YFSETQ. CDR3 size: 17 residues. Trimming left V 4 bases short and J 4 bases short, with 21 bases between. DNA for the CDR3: TGCGCCAGCAGCCGCACCGCGGTAGGTCAGCTTTACAATGAGCAGTTCTTC. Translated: CASSRTAVGQLYNEQFF.

The CDR3 coding sequence is TGCGCCAGCAGTCAACAGGTTTCTGGAAACACCATATATTTT. Protein product: CASSQQVSGNTIYF. The J gene is TRBJ1-3, the V gene TRBV4-1, with D perhaps TRBD1 (5 bases). Germline CDR1 reads MGHRA; CDR2 reads YSYEKL. Trimming stripped 6 bases from V and 1 base from J, with 10 bases between. The CDR3 runs 14 residues.

The CDR3 sequence: CATRTSGGTYEQYF. The CDR3 bases are TGTGCCACCCGGACTAGCGGGGGCACCTACGAGCAGTACTTC. This rearrangement joins TRBV6-6 to TRBJ2-7; 13 bases agree with TRBD2. The CDR3 loop spans 14 amino acids. V lost 10 bases, J lost 2 bases, and 5 bases stayed unmatched. Germline V gene lookup returns CDR1 MNHNY and CDR2 SVGAGI (reference sequence).